This T cell receptor beta chain was sequenced for a study of blood T cell repertoires in COVID-19. Study-level information: The United States, Italy and Spain were the sources of the acute and convalescent COVID-19 samples.

TCRdb's copy holds only in-frame clones and misses some; the assay was immunoSEQ multiplex PCR. The sample has 200,000 to 300,000 clones, about 83% seen once; the top ten hold approximately 6.2%. Seattle's enrolled individuals joined amid active infection and were then monitored longitudinally. This CDR3 region has 14 residues. V was cut by 0 bases and J by 3 bases, with 3 bases left in between. Germline CDR1 SEHNR, CDR2 FQNEAQ (reference sequence). This TCR was sampled from a woman over 75 with COVID-19, enrolled during active disease. The sample was peripheral blood. V and J are TRBV7-9 and TRBJ1-6; D remains ambiguous. CDR3 protein: CASSLASYNSPLHF. Here the CDR3 DNA reads TGTGCCAGCAGCTTAGCCAGCTATAATTCACCCCTCCACTTT.